This T cell receptor (beta chain) appears in the sequencing data of a study of blood T cell repertoires in COVID-19. The germline V gene has CDR1 SGHTS and CDR2 YDEGEE. The CDR3 extends over 14 amino acids. V gave up 2 bases and J gave up 5 bases, with 13 bases separating them. As handled by the study authors: Estimation of nucleated cell counts was performed using reference gene primer amplification. Clones were sequenced by immunoSEQ multiplex PCR, and TCRdb holds only the in-frame ones, with some missing. V and J calls and clone size are as listed in that table; D and trimming were resolved from the DNA. The table has some 260,000 clones, around nine tenths seen once; the top ten hold around 10%. Residents of about two dozen US areas, aged roughly 18 to 89 years, made up the participants. Cohort assignment relied on participant-reported clinical history. In Cohort 3, a recovered donor had either two negative PCRs, clearance, or symptom resolution.

The source is a man aged 40-50 years who had recovered from COVID-19. Sequencing was performed on PBMCs or T cells enriched from blood (not recorded which). The chain carries TRBV5-8 and TRBJ1-2, with D possibly being TRBD1 (5 bases). Here the CDR3 reads CASSFGVGGYGYTF. The DNA for the CDR3 is TGTGCCAGCAGCTTCGGTGTGGGGGGGTATGGCTACACCTTC.